The 7 T cell receptor beta chains in this list originate from one sample, sequenced in a study of Ad26.COV2.S vaccination and SARS-CoV-2 variants. The table came from immunoSEQ multiplex PCR; TCRdb's copy has only in-frame clones and leaves some out. This sample carries 300,000 to 400,000 clones, roughly 91% of them seen once, and the ten largest clones take 5%. Treatment defined: roughly 18 received Ad26.COV2.S at low or high dose, single or two shots; several received placebo; per-sample allocation not given. Samples analyzed were those drawn on day 63 after the first vaccine or placebo injection. The input for sequencing was peripheral blood, taken in a trial of Ad26.COV2.S vaccine versus placebo. These receptors originate from a person aged 18 to 65 who received the Ad26.COV2.S COVID-19 vaccine or a placebo.

The chain employs TRBV23-1 and TRBJ2-5; TRBD1 matches 8 bases. TRBV23-1 is known as an ORF, though its function is uncertain. The CDR3 extends over 18 amino acids. The V segment lost 3 bases and the J segment 4 bases; nucleotides outside the gene matches: 16. CDR3 protein: CASSHSPPQGTGGETQYF. The CDR3 DNA follows: TGCGCCAGCAGTCACTCCCCACCCCAAGGGACAGGTGGAGAGACCCAGTACTTC.

The chain links TRBV12-3 or TRBV12-4 to TRBJ2-1; a weak D match, TRBD1 (5 bases). This CDR3 spans 13 amino acids. The V end lost 5 bases, the J end lost 4 bases, and 9 bases lay between the germline ends. The CDR3 loop is CASSRDSYNEQFF. Here the CDR3 DNA reads TGTGCCAGCAGTCGTGACAGTTACAATGAGCAGTTCTTC.

The chain employs TRBV5-6 and TRBJ2-7; the match to TRBD2 covers 15 bases. Per germline, CDR1 SGHDT and CDR2 YYEEEE. This CDR3 has 18 amino acids. The V gene end was trimmed by 4 bases and the J gene end by 0 bases; junction bases not matched to a gene: 8. The CDR3 is CASSPLGLAGGSSYEQYF. The CDR3 nucleotides are TGTGCCAGCAGCCCCTTAGGACTAGCGGGAGGGAGCTCCTACGAGCAGTACTTC.

J is TRBJ2-7 and V is TRBV2, with 8 bases fitting TRBD1. J lost 4 bases, V lost 7 bases, and 6 bases had no gene match. CDR3 size: 13 residues. From germline, CDR1 is SNHLY and CDR2 FYNNEI. The CDR3 sequence is CASNVDRGYEQYF. The CDR3 DNA sequence: TGTGCCAGCAATGTCGACAGGGGTTACGAGCAGTACTTC.

The chain combines TRBV28 with TRBJ2-7; 7 nucleotides agree with TRBD1. The length of the CDR3 is 12 residues. Germline values: CDR1 MDHEN, CDR2 SYDVKM. Trimming took 8 bases from V and 4 from J; bases not matched to a gene: 5. The CDR3 region is CASADRVYEQYF. DNA for the CDR3: TGTGCCAGCGCCGACAGGGTTTACGAGCAGTACTTC.

The J gene is TRBJ2-2, the V gene TRBV5-4, with no clear D. V lost 0 bases and J lost 4, with 4 bases in between. This CDR3 is 13 amino acids long. Germline CDR1 SGHNT, CDR2 YYREEE (reference sequence). The CDR3 sequence is CASSLAFTGELFF. The CDR3 DNA is TGTGCCAGCAGCTTGGCTTTCACCGGGGAGCTGTTTTTT.

The chain joins TRBV27 to TRBJ2-1; perhaps TRBD2 as D (6 bases). This CDR3 is 17 amino acids long. Trimming took 4 bases from V and 0 from J, leaving 16 bases between them. Germline CDR1 and CDR2: MNHEY and SMNVEV (reference sequence). For the CDR3, the DNA is TGTGCCAGCAGTTCCCTATCCGGCGGGAACTCCTACAATGAGCAGTTCTTC. Translated: CASSSLSGGNSYNEQFF.